This T cell receptor (beta chain) originates from a study of blood T cells in healthy people across ages. Using a J-beta primer mix together with a sample-barcoded 5' primer, a second PCR was run for about 6 to 12 cycles. At least 3 million CDR3-containing paired-end reads were obtained per sample. MiXCR, run by TCRdb on the 5' RACE reads, gives a single entry per CDR3 protein. The repertoire has about 750,000 distinct CDR3 sequences, around half of them found once; the top ten carry 40% to 50%. In the case of this clonotype: Its target is not known.

Notes on the study in general: The lack of PBMC sorting stopped any conclusive naive versus antigen-experienced comparison. Lack of knowledge of donor CMV status possibly confounded expanded clonotype changes.

With 6 bases clipped from V and 14 bases from J, the junction kept 22 bases outside the gene matches. This CDR3 has 16 residues. The V gene's germline CDR1 is SGHAT and CDR2 FQNNGV. The TCR sequence derives from a man older than 75 in good health. The sequencing input was blood. V is TRBV11-2 and J is TRBJ2-3; 8 nucleotides agree with TRBD2. CDR3 protein: CASRNDRREDHRYAYF. The CDR3 DNA is TGTGCCAGCAGGAATGACCGGCGGGAGGATCACAGATACGCGTATTTT. The complete variable domain, with remaining parts taken from reference TRBV11-2 and TRBJ2-3, reads EAGVAQSPRYKIIEKRQSVAFWCNPISGHATLYWYQQILGQGPKLLIQFQNNGVVDDSQLPKDRFSAERLKGVDSTLKIQPAKLEDSAVYLCASRNDRREDHRYAYFGPGTRLTVL.